Below, 32 T cell receptor beta chains from the same sample are listed, as sequenced in a study of blood T cell repertoires in COVID-19 (TCRdb year 2020). Receptor libraries were prepared by the immunoSEQ multiplex PCR assay. What TCRdb holds here is the immuneACCESS table cut down to in-frame rearrangements. Part of the clones is not present; checked against another copy, under half of the missing clones reflect an unresolved V gene, and the others are unexplained. Recorded for this sample are around 340,000 clones; more than 70% of them occurred a single time. About 0.94% of the sample rests with the top ten. The sequenced sample consisted of PBMCs or T cells enriched from blood (not recorded which). These receptors originate from a woman aged 25 to 39 who had been exposed to COVID-19.

CDR3 in DNA: TGCAGCGTTGAAGATAGGACACTGAACTATGGCTACACCTTC. It is translated as CSVEDRTLNYGYTF. The chain combines TRBV29-1 with TRBJ1-2; D possibly corresponds to TRBD1 (5 bases). The CDR3 has 14 residues. CDR1 SQVTM and CDR2 ANQGSEA come from the germline V gene. Trimming stripped 0 bases from V and 2 bases from J, with 10 bases between.

This clone has more than one count but fewer than ten. The chain couples TRBV9 to TRBJ1-4; weak D call: TRBD1 (6 bases). Trimming stripped 0 bases from V and 8 bases from J, with 14 bases between. The CDR3 is 15 amino acids. Germline lookup yields CDR1 SGDLS and CDR2 YYNGEE. The CDR3 protein is CASSVAGGAREKLFF. The DNA of the CDR3 is TGTGCCAGCAGCGTAGCGGGGGGGGCACGCGAAAAACTGTTTTTT.

The chain couples TRBV28 to TRBJ1-1; D not certain. This CDR3 has 12 amino acids. Germline values: CDR1 MDHEN, CDR2 SYDVKM. The V end lost 2 bases, the J end lost 11 bases, and 12 bases lay between the germline ends. DNA for the CDR3: TGTGCCAGCAGTTTAGGTCCCTCGCGGGCTTTCTTT. Translation: CASSLGPSRAFF.

V and J are TRBV13 and TRBJ2-1; TRBD1 matches 7 bases. Germline CDR1 is PRHDT and CDR2 is FYEKMQ (reference sequence). Unmatched junction bases numbered 6, after V lost 2 bases and J lost 14 bases. The CDR3 totals 12 residues. Written as DNA, the CDR3 is TGTGCCAGCAGCTTATACAGGGGTCGTGAGTTCTTC. This gives the protein CASSLYRGREFF.

The chain combines TRBV15 with TRBJ1-5; TRBD1 is a possible D gene (5 bases). The CDR3 runs 16 residues. Per germline, CDR1 LNHNV and CDR2 YYDKDF (reference sequence). Trimming pared 0 bases from V and 3 bases from J, leaving 12 bases between. In nucleotides, the CDR3 is TGTGCCACCAGCAGAGATTACAGGCAGACCAATCAGCCCCAGCATTTT. Protein: CATSRDYRQTNQPQHF.

The CDR3 DNA is TGCGCCAGTGGACAGGGCGGCACTGAAGCTTTCTTT. It translates to CASGQGGTEAFF. The rearrangement joins TRBV10-1 to TRBJ1-1; TRBD1 matches 8 bases. This CDR3 has 12 residues. Unmatched junction bases numbered 4, after V lost 9 bases and J lost 4 bases. Germline-derived CDR1 and CDR2 are WNHNN and SYGVQD (reference sequence).

The table lists this clone with a few counts. The chain couples TRBV7-8 to TRBJ1-5; D remains unclear. Trimming stripped 1 base from V and 0 bases from J, with 10 bases between. Looked up from germline, CDR1 is SGHVS and CDR2 is FQNEAQ. The CDR3 length is 16 residues. The DNA for the CDR3 is TGTGCCAGCAGCTTAGGCGGCAGATATAGCAATCAGCCCCAGCATTTT. Translating it yields CASSLGGRYSNQPQHF.

The chain uses TRBV7-9 and TRBJ2-7; weak D call: TRBD1 (6 bases). The CDR3 spans 14 residues. Deletions cut 5 bases from V and 1 base from J, with 12 bases between. CDR1 and CDR2 from the germline V gene are SEHNR and FQNEAQ (reference sequence). CDR3 amino acids: CASSTPGASYEQYF. The CDR3 coding sequence is TGTGCCAGCAGCACCCCAGGGGCATCCTACGAGCAGTACTTC.

This clone appeared once. V usage is TRBV6-2 or TRBV6-3 and J usage is TRBJ2-1, with 11 bases matching TRBD2. Germline lookup yields CDR1 MNHEY and CDR2 SVGEGT. With V trimmed by 6 bases and J by 1 base, 5 bases remained unmatched. The CDR3 covers 16 residues. CDR3: CASSPWTSGSYNEQFF. CDR3 DNA sequence: TGTGCCAGCAGCCCCTGGACTAGCGGGTCCTACAATGAGCAGTTCTTC.

This chain links TRBV5-1 with TRBJ2-2; D may be TRBD2 (6 bases). Trimming took 4 bases from V and 1 from J, leaving 11 bases between them. The germline V gene encodes CDR1 SGHRS and CDR2 YFSETQ. The CDR3 spans 15 residues. The CDR3 region is CASSGGWQNTGELFF. CDR3 nucleotide sequence: TGCGCCAGCAGCGGAGGGTGGCAGAACACCGGGGAGCTGTTTTTT.

The sample holds a few counts of this clone. CDR3 in amino acids: CASSLPLATNEKLFF. The CDR3, as DNA: TGTGCCAGCAGCTTACCTCTTGCAACTAATGAAAAACTGTTTTTT. This chain uses TRBV7-9 with TRBJ1-4, with D uncertain. The ends were cut back, 2 bases at V and 0 bases at J, with 7 bases in the middle. CDR1 and CDR2 (germline): SEHNR, FQNEAQ (reference sequence). This CDR3 has 15 amino acids. Complete variable domain (other parts from reference TRBV7-9 and TRBJ1-4): DTGVSQNPRHKITKRGQNVTFRCDPISEHNRLYWYRQTLGQGPEFLTYFQNEAQLEKSRLLSDRFSAERPKGSFSTLEIQRTEQGDSAMYLCASSLPLATNEKLFFGSGTQLSVL.

V usage is TRBV5-8 and J usage is TRBJ2-7, with D perhaps matching TRBD1 (6 bases). The germline gives CDR1 SGHTS, CDR2 YDEGEE. Trimming took off 3 bases at V and 0 bases at J, with 10 bases between the two ends. The CDR3 spans 14 residues. The CDR3 DNA follows: TGTGCCAGCAGCTGGGGACATTACTCCTACGAGCAGTACTTC. Its translation: CASSWGHYSYEQYF.

The sample holds one count of this clone. This chain uses TRBV9 with TRBJ2-2, with TRBD1 as a possible D gene (5 bases). Germline V CDR1 and CDR2: SGDLS, YYNGEE. The V and J ends lost 5 bases and 1 base respectively, with 15 bases between them. The CDR3 sequence is 16 residues long. The CDR3 DNA is TGTGCCAGCAGTGGGGCCCCCCTCTTGAACACCGGGGAGCTGTTTTTT. It translates to CASSGAPLLNTGELFF.

This sequence joins TRBV6-1 and TRBJ1-5; 8 bases line up with TRBD1. Looked up from germline, CDR1 is MNHNS and CDR2 is SASEGT. The V segment lost 3 bases and the J segment 4 bases; nucleotides outside the gene matches: 5. This CDR3 has 15 residues. CDR3 DNA: TGTGCCAGCAGTGATCAGGACAGGGCAAATCAGCCCCAGCATTTT. This translates into CASSDQDRANQPQHF.

J is TRBJ2-3 and V is TRBV28; 9 bases fit TRBD2. CDR1 and CDR2 (germline): MDHEN, SYDVKM. Unmatched junction bases numbered 8, after V lost 6 bases and J lost 4 bases. This CDR3 is built from 15 residues. The CDR3 spells CASSSAGGGPDTQYF. The CDR3 region has the DNA TGTGCCAGCAGCTCGGCGGGGGGGGGCCCAGATACGCAGTATTTT.

This clone was detected only once. The rearrangement links TRBV25-1 to TRBJ1-4; D perhaps matches TRBD1 (6 bases). The CDR3 runs 14 residues. V dropped 4 bases and J dropped 8 bases, with 14 bases sitting between them. The germline gives CDR1 MGHDK, CDR2 SYGVNS. In DNA form, the CDR3 reads TGTGCCAGCAGTGGGCAGGGGTTAAGGGAAAAACTGTTTTTT. The encoded protein is CASSGQGLREKLFF.

The rearrangement links TRBV12-5 to TRBJ2-5; D remains unclear. The length of the CDR3 is 13 residues. Trimming took off 0 bases at V and 4 bases at J, with 6 bases between the two ends. Germline V gene data show CDR1 as LGHNT and CDR2 as FRNRAP. The CDR3 here is CASGLVPGETQYF. The DNA for the CDR3 is TGTGCTAGTGGTTTGGTACCGGGAGAGACCCAGTACTTC. The entire variable domain, with the rest obtained from reference TRBV12-5 and TRBJ2-5, is as follows: DARVTQTPRHKVTEMGQEVTMRCQPILGHNTVFWYRQTMMQGLELLAYFRNRAPLDDSGMPKDRFSAEMPDATLATLKIQPSEPRDSAVYFCASGLVPGETQYFGPGTRLLVL.

This chain links TRBV18 with TRBJ2-2; a possible D gene is TRBD2 (5 bases). The germline V and J ends were trimmed by 3 bases and 5 bases, with 10 bases remaining between them. Germline V gene lookup returns CDR1 KGHSH and CDR2 LQKENI. This CDR3 is built from 14 residues. The CDR3 reads CASSPAAGTGELFF. The CDR3 DNA reads as TGTGCCAGCTCACCGGCGGCGGGTACCGGGGAGCTGTTTTTT.

The J gene is TRBJ2-7, the V gene TRBV7-9, with 7 bases that match TRBD1. Germline V CDR1 and CDR2: SEHNR, FQNEAQ (reference sequence). The V segment lost 0 bases and the J segment 0 bases; nucleotides outside the gene matches: 5. The CDR3 runs to 16 residues. This CDR3 reads CASSLARGLFSYEQYF. The CDR3 DNA follows: TGTGCCAGCAGCTTAGCGAGGGGGCTCTTCTCCTACGAGCAGTACTTC.

The V and J genes are TRBV5-4 and TRBJ2-5; D may be TRBD2 (6 bases). CDR1 is SGHNT, CDR2 YYREEE, per germline (reference sequence). Trimming cost V 4 bases and J 1 base, with 14 bases left between them. The CDR3 is 15 residues long. The CDR3 nucleotides are TGTGCCAGCAGCCAGGGAAGCGGGCGCCAAGAGACCCAGTACTTC. It is translated as CASSQGSGRQETQYF.

This clone was seen only a few times. The chain couples TRBV13 to TRBJ2-7; 10 nucleotides line up with TRBD1. Germline assignment: CDR1 PRHDT and CDR2 FYEKMQ (reference sequence). V was pared by 3 bases and J by 5 bases, with 7 bases of the junction left unmatched. The CDR3 sequence is 15 residues long. The CDR3: CASSLGTGVPDEQYF. The CDR3 DNA sequence: TGTGCCAGCAGCTTGGGGACAGGGGTTCCGGACGAGCAGTACTTC.

The rearrangement uses TRBV5-1 and TRBJ1-1; 12 nucleotides line up with TRBD1. V lost 5 bases to trimming and J lost 6 bases; unmatched junction nucleotides: 5. The germline V gene has CDR1 SGHRS and CDR2 YFSETQ. The CDR3 is 14 residues long. As DNA, the CDR3 is TGCGCCAGCAGTACCGGGACAGGGGGCTCTGAAGCTTTCTTT. It translates to CASSTGTGGSEAFF.

The chain couples TRBV27 to TRBJ2-5; 14 bases are shared with TRBD2. V trimming: 2 bases; J trimming: 1 base; junction bases outside the gene matches: 6. This CDR3 spans 18 amino acids. Looked up from germline, CDR1 is MNHEY and CDR2 is SMNVEV (reference sequence). CDR3 coding DNA: TGTGCCAGCAGTTTAGGGACTAGCGGGAGTCCCCTCCAAGAGACCCAGTACTTC. It specifies CASSLGTSGSPLQETQYF.

The V call is TRBV5-1, the J call TRBJ1-3; 8 positions agree with TRBD1. Germline V gene sequence: CDR1 SGHRS, CDR2 YFSETQ. The trim removed 7 bases at V and 4 bases at J, leaving 7 bases unmatched. The CDR3 contains 14 residues. CDR3 in amino acids: CASSQGATGNTIYF. CDR3 DNA: TGCGCCAGCTCCCAGGGGGCCACCGGAAACACCATATATTTT.

This clone was recorded a few times. The rearrangement links TRBV24-1 to TRBJ1-5; 7 positions match TRBD1. Germline V CDR1 and CDR2: KGHDR, SFDVKD. This CDR3 comprises 14 residues. The V gene end was trimmed by 3 bases and the J gene end by 6 bases; junction bases not matched to a gene: 4. The CDR3 coding sequence is TGTGCCACCAGTGATCGAGGGGGCCGTCAGCCCCAGCATTTT. It specifies CATSDRGGRQPQHF.

The chain is built from TRBV29-1 and TRBJ2-2; 9 bases match TRBD1. The CDR3 is made up of 14 amino acids. The trim removed 7 bases at V and 8 bases at J, leaving 11 bases unmatched. CDR1 is SQVTM and CDR2 is ANQGSEA in the germline V gene. The CDR3 DNA reads as TGCAGCGCCTGTTGGGACAGGGCGGTTGGGGAGCTGTTTTTT. Its protein product is CSACWDRAVGELFF.

This chain links TRBV7-9 with TRBJ1-5, with 9 positions matching TRBD1. Germline CDR1 reads SEHNR; CDR2 reads FQNEAQ (reference sequence). The CDR3 runs to 14 residues. J lost 5 bases, V lost 6 bases, and 5 bases had no gene match. CDR3 region: CASRRQGEDQPQHF. DNA of the CDR3: TGTGCCAGCAGACGACAGGGGGAGGATCAGCCCCAGCATTTT.

The gene calls are TRBV21-1 and TRBJ2-3; TRBD2, the D gene given by the table, was not confirmed from the DNA. TRBV21-1 is tagged as a pseudogene. The CDR3 loop spans 14 amino acids. The CDR3 sequence: CASSKEGREGREYF. The CDR3 DNA sequence: TGTGCCAGCAGCAAAGAGGGGCGGGAGGGCCGAGAATATTTT.

The rearrangement uses TRBV30 and TRBJ2-4; TRBD2 matches 12 bases. The V and J ends lost 3 bases and 7 bases, in that order; junction bases with no gene match: 1. Germline V gene lookup returns CDR1 GTSNPN and CDR2 SVGIG (reference sequence). CDR3 length: 13 amino acids. The CDR3 DNA is TGTGCCTGGAGGACTAGCGGGAGTAACATTCAGTACTTC. Translating it yields CAWRTSGSNIQYF. Full variable domain (missing parts from reference TRBV30 and TRBJ2-4): SQTIHQWPATLVQPVGSPLSLECTVEGTSNPNLYWYRQAAGRGLQLLFYSVGIGQISSEVPQNLSASRPQDRQFILSSKKLLLSDSGFYLCAWRTSGSNIQYFGAGTRLSVL.

This chain uses TRBV6-5 with TRBJ1-1, with unresolved D. CDR1 MNHEY and CDR2 SVGAGI come from the germline V gene. The CDR3 sequence is 14 residues long. The V end was cut by 0 bases, the J end by 6 bases, with 11 bases between. The CDR3 DNA follows: TGTGCCAGCAGTTACTCGAATATGAGTCCTGAAGCTTTCTTT. Protein: CASSYSNMSPEAFF.

The genes are TRBV5-1 and TRBJ2-1; 9 nucleotides align to TRBD2. The germline gives CDR1 SGHRS, CDR2 YFSETQ. This CDR3 is built from 14 residues. J lost 7 bases, V lost 0 bases, and 2 bases had no gene match. CDR3 amino acids: CASSLASGGNEQFF. The CDR3, as DNA: TGCGCCAGCAGCTTGGCCAGCGGGGGGAATGAGCAGTTCTTC.

A single count supports this clone. V gene TRBV7-3 combines with J gene TRBJ2-1; 10 nucleotides agree with TRBD2. This CDR3 is built from 15 residues. The germline V gene has CDR1 SGHTA and CDR2 FQGTGA. The junction had 3 bases not matched to a gene; V was cut back by 1 base and J by 6 bases. This CDR3 reads CASSLITSGTNEQFF. The CDR3 coding sequence is TGTGCCAGCAGCTTAATCACTAGCGGGACCAATGAGCAGTTCTTC.